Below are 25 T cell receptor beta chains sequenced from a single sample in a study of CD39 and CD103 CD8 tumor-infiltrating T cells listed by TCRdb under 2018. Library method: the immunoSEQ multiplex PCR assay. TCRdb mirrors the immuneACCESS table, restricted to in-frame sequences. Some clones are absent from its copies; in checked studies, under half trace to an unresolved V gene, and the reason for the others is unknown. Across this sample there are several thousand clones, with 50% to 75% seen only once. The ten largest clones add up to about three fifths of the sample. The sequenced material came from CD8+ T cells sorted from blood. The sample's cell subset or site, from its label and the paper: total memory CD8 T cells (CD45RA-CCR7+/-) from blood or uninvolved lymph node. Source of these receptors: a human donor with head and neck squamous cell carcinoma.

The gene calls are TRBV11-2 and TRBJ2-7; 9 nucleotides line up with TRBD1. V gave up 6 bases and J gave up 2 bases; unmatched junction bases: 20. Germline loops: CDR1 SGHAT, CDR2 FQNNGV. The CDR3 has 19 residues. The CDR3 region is CASRFDPGTGLIPPYEQYF. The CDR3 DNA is TGTGCCAGCAGGTTTGATCCCGGGACAGGGTTAATTCCCCCCTACGAGCAGTACTTC.

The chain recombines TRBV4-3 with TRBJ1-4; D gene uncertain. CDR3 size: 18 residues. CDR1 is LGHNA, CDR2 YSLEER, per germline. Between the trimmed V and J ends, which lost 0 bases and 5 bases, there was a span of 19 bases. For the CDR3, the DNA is TGCGCCAGCAGCCAAGATCTTGGTGTAGCAGATCCAAATGAAAAACTGTTTTTT. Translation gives CASSQDLGVADPNEKLFF.

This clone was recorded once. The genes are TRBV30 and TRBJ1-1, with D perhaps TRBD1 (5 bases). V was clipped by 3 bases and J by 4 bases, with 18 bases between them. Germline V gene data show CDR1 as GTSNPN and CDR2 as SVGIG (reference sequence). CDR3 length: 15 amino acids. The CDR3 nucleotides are TGTGCCTGGAGCGAAACCTCAAGGGGATCCACTGAAGCTTTCTTT. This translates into CAWSETSRGSTEAFF.

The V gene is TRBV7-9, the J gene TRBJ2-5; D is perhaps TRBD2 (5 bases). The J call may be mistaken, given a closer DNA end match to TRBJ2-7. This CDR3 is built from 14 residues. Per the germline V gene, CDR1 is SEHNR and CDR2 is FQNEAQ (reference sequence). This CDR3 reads CASSPVSPGDEQYF. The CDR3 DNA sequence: TGTGCCAGCAGCCCGGTCTCCCCCGGGGACGAGCAGTACTTC.

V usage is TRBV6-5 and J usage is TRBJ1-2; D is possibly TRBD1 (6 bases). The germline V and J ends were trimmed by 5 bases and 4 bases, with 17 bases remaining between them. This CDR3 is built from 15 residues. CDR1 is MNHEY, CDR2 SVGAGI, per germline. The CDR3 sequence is CASSHPGDTFYGYTF. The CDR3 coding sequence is TGTGCCAGCAGTCACCCCGGGGACACCTTCTATGGCTACACCTTC.

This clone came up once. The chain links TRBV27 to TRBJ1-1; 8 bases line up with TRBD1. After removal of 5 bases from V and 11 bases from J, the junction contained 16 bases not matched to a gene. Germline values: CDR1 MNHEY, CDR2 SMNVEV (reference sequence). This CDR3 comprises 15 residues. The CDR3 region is CASSLSPQGARWAFF. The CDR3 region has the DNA TGTGCCAGCAGTCTCTCCCCTCAGGGGGCACGGTGGGCTTTCTTT.

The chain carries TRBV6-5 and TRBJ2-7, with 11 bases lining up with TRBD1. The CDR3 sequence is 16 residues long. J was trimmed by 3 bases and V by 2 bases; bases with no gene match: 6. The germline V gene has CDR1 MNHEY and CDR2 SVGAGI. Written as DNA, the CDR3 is TGTGCCAGCAGTTACAATGGACAGGGGGCCGGCTACGAGCAGTACTTC. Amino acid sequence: CASSYNGQGAGYEQYF.

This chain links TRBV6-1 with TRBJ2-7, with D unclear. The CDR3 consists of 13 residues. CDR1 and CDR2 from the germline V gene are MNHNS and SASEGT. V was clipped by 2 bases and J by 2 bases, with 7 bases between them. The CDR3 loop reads CASSELGTYEQYF. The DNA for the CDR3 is TGTGCCAGCAGTGAACTGGGGACCTACGAGCAGTACTTC.

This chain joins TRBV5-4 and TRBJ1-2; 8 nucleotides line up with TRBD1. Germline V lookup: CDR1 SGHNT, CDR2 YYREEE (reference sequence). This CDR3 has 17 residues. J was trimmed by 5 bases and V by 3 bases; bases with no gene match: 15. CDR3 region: CASSSPDRDPRLYGYTF. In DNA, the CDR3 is TGTGCCAGCAGCTCACCGGACAGGGACCCAAGGCTTTATGGCTACACCTTC.

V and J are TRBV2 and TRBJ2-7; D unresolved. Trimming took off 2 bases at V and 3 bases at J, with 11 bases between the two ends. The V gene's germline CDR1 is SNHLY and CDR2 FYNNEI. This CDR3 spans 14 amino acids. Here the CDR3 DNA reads TGTGCCAGCAGTGAAACATTGACCTTCTACGAGCAGTACTTC. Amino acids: CASSETLTFYEQYF. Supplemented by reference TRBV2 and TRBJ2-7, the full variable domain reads EPEVTQTPSHQVTQMGQEVILRCVPISNHLYFYWYRQILGQKVEFLVSFYNNEISEKSEIFDDQFSVERPDGSNFTLKIRSTKLEDSAMYFCASSETLTFYEQYFGPGTRLTVT.

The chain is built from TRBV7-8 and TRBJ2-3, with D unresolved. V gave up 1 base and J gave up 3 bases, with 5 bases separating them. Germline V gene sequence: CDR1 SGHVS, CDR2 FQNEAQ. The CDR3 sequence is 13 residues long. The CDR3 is CASSLEATDTQYF. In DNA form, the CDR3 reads TGTGCCAGCAGCTTAGAGGCGACAGATACGCAGTATTTT.

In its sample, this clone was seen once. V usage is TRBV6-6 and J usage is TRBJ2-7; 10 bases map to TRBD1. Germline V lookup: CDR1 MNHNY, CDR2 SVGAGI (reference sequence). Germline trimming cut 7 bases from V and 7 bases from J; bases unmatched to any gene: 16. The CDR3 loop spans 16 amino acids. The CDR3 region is CASTPSSGTGDREQYF. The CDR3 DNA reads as TGTGCCAGCACTCCCAGTTCCGGGACAGGGGATCGAGAGCAGTACTTC.

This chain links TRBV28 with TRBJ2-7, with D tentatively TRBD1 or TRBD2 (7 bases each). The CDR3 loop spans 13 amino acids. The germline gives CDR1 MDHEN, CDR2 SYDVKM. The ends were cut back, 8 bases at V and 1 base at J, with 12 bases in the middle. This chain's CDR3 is CASGGDSSYEQYF. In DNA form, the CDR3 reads TGTGCCAGCGGGGGGGACAGTTCCTACGAGCAGTACTTC.

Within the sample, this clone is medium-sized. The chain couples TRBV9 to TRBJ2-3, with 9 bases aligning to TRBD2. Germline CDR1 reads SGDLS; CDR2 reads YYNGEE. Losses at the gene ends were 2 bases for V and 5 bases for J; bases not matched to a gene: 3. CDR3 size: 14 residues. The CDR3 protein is CASSVSGREDTQYF. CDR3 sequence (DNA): TGTGCCAGCAGCGTTAGCGGGAGAGAAGATACGCAGTATTTT.

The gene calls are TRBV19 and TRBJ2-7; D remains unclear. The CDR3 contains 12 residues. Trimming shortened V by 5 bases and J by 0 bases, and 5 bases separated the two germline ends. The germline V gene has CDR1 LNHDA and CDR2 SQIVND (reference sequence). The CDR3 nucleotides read TGTGCCAGTAGTCCCAACTCCTACGAGCAGTACTTC. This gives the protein CASSPNSYEQYF.

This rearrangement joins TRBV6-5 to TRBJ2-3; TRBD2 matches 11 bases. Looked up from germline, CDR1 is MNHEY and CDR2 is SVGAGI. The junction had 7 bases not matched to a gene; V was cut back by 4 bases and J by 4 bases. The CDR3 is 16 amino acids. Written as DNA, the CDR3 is TGTGCCAGCAGTTTGATAGCGGGGGGGTGGGCAGATACGCAGTATTTT. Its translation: CASSLIAGGWADTQYF.

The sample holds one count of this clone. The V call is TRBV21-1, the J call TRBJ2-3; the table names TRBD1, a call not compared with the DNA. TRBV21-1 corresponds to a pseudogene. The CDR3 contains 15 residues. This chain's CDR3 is CASSGTGGGTDTQYF. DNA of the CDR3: TGTGCCAGCAGCGGGACAGGGGGCGGCACAGATACGCAGTATTTT.

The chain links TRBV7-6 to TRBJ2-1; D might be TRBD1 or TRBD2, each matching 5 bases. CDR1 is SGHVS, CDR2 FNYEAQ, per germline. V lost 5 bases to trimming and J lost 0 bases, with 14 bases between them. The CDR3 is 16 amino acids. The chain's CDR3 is CASSPEGMSSYNEQFF. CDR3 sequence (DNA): TGTGCCAGCAGCCCCGAGGGGATGAGCTCCTACAATGAGCAGTTCTTC.

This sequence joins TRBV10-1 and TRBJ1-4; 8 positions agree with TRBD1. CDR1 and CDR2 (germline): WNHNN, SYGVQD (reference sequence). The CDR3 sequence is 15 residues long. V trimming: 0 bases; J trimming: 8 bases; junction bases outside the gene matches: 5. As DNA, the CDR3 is TGCGCCAGCAGTGAGTCGCAGGGGGCGAACGAAAAACTGTTTTTT. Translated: CASSESQGANEKLFF.

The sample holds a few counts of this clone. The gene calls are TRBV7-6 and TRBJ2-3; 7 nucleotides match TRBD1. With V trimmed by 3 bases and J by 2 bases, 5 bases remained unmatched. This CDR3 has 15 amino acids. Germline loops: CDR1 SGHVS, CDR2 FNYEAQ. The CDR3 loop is CASSLSRGFTDTQYF. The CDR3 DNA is TGTGCCAGCAGCTTGAGCAGGGGGTTCACAGATACGCAGTATTTT.

CDR3 sequence (DNA): TGTGCCAGCAGCCATCTAGCGGGGGGGCCTGATGAGCAGTTCTTC. Residues: CASSHLAGGPDEQFF. The gene calls are TRBV14 and TRBJ2-1, with 12 bases matching TRBD2. Germline CDR1 and CDR2: SGHDN and FVKESK. This CDR3 is built from 15 residues. Losses at the gene ends were 3 bases for V and 8 bases for J; bases not matched to a gene: 5. Based on the CDR3 plus reference TRBV14 and TRBJ2-1, the full variable domain is EAGVTQFPSHSVIEKGQTVTLRCDPISGHDNLYWYRRVMGKEIKFLLHFVKESKQDESGMPNNRFLAERTGGTYSTLKVQPAELEDSGVYFCASSHLAGGPDEQFFGPGTRLTVL.

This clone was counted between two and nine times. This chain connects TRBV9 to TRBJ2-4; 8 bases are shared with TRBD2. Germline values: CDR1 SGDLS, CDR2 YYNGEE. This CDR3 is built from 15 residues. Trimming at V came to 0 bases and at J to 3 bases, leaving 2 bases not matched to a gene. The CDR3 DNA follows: TGTGCCAGCAGCGTAGCGGGGGGGGACAAAAACATTCAGTACTTC. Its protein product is CASSVAGGDKNIQYF.

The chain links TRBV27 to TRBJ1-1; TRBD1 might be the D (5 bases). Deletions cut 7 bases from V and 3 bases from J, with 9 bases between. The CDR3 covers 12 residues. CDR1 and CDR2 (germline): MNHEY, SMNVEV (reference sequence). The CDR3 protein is CASKGWDTEAFF. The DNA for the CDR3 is TGTGCCAGCAAGGGGTGGGACACTGAAGCTTTCTTT.

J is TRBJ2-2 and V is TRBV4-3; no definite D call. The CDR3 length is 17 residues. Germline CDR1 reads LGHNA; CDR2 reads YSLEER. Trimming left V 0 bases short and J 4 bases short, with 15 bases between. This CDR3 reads CASSQDIVAEITGELFF. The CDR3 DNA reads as TGCGCCAGCAGCCAAGATATAGTAGCAGAGATCACCGGGGAGCTGTTTTTT.

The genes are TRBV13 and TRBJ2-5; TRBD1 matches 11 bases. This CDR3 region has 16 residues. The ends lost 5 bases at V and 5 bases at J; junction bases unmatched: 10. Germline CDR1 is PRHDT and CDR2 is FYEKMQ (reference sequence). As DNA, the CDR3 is TGTGCCAGCAGCCCCGGACAGGGGGCGTTTTGGGAGACCCAGTACTTC. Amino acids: CASSPGQGAFWETQYF.